This is a list of T cell receptor beta chains from one sample in a study of regulatory T cells in long-lasting Graves disease. MiXCR, run by TCRdb on the multiplex PCR reads, gives a single entry per CDR3 protein. The repertoire includes 360,000 or so distinct CDR3 sequences, 16% of them detected once, and around 27% sits in the top ten. The same data also contributed to another study, on T cells in Graves' hyperthyroidism and ophthalmopathy.

The specimen comprised peripheral blood mononuclear cells (PBMCs), sampled at new diagnosis, from a patient treated with antithyroid drugs. The source of these receptors is a man aged 40-50 years with Graves disease. CDR3s include the opening cysteine and the closing phenylalanine or tryptophan. Fields, in order: clone size, V gene, CDR3 protein. Where a row states a size, it is once, few, many or the class of an expanded clone; other rows omit it.

size: many; V: TRBV28; CDR3: CASSLWAGTGLNEQFF
size: many; V: TRBV14; CDR3: CASSQGEGAGGFYEQYF
size: .; V: TRBV6-4; CDR3: CASSVRRTANTGELFF
size: many; V: TRBV6-1; CDR3: CASIRETAYSNQPQHF
size: .; V: TRBV9; CDR3: CASMPGDEQYF
size: many; V: TRBV5-1; CDR3: CASSSFSAAGGGDTQYF
size: .; V: TRBV5-4; CDR3: CASSPTPQGYEQYF
size: many; V: TRBV20-1; CDR3: CSARDHRGPYNEQFF
size: few; V: TRBV7-2; CDR3: CASSLVLAGWDTQYF
size: .; V: TRBV5-1; CDR3: CASSFGNPGNTIYF
size: .; V: TRBV28; CDR3: CASSLSRPGNIQYF
size: .; V: TRBV5-4; CDR3: CASSLLLAQETQYF
size: many; V: TRBV18; CDR3: CASSPLNLQGVGEQYF
size: .; V: TRBV2; CDR3: CASSGDGNYGYTF
size: many; V: TRBV11-2; CDR3: CASSLGGGGTDTQYF
size: many; V: TRBV7-8; CDR3: CASSPRQGTLSYEQYF
size: many; V: TRBV18; CDR3: CASSPRQGRNQPQHF
size: .; V: TRBV14; CDR3: CASSQGLAREQYF
size: many; V: TRBV5-1; CDR3: CASKKVKQETQYF
size: many; V: TRBV20-1; CDR3: CSASLAATQYF
size: .; V: TRBV30; CDR3: CAWSNSGQGYGYTF
size: many; V: TRBV7-3; CDR3: CASGTGGITGELFF
size: many; V: TRBV6-1; CDR3: CASSPPGGTYEQYF
size: many; V: TRBV3-1; CDR3: CASSQEDRGPYNEQFF
size: many; V: TRBV24-1; CDR3: CATSDSGRGETQYF
size: many; V: TRBV6-2/TRBV6-3; CDR3: CASRGTLQETQYF
size: many; V: TRBV6-1; CDR3: CAGARQGSDTQYF
size: .; V: TRBV4-3; CDR3: CASSQDTRAEAFF
size: many; V: TRBV27; CDR3: CASRSRGLITEAFF
size: .; V: TRBV25-1; CDR3: CASSVRGPDTQYF
size: .; V: TRBV19; CDR3: CASSITSGGSNEQFF
size: many; V: TRBV2; CDR3: CASSEGRSGGYTF
size: few; V: TRBV20-1; CDR3: CSARGTGGSEQYF
size: many; V: TRBV7-9; CDR3: CASSPIRGAYTEAFF
size: many; V: TRBV18; CDR3: CASSLGGASYEQYF
size: .; V: TRBV6-5; CDR3: CASSYHHRDGQPQHF
size: .; V: TRBV5-4; CDR3: CASSTPGGPNTGELFF
size: many; V: TRBV5-1; CDR3: CASSLRTSTGELFF
size: many; V: TRBV12-5; CDR3: CASGLSTGVEAFF
size: few; V: TRBV5-4; CDR3: CASSFPGTGANVLTF
size: few; V: TRBV5-5; CDR3: CASSSTPGQDYSPLHF
size: many; V: TRBV20-1; CDR3: CSARGRTDTQYF
size: .; V: TRBV30; CDR3: CAWSRDSGSYEQYF